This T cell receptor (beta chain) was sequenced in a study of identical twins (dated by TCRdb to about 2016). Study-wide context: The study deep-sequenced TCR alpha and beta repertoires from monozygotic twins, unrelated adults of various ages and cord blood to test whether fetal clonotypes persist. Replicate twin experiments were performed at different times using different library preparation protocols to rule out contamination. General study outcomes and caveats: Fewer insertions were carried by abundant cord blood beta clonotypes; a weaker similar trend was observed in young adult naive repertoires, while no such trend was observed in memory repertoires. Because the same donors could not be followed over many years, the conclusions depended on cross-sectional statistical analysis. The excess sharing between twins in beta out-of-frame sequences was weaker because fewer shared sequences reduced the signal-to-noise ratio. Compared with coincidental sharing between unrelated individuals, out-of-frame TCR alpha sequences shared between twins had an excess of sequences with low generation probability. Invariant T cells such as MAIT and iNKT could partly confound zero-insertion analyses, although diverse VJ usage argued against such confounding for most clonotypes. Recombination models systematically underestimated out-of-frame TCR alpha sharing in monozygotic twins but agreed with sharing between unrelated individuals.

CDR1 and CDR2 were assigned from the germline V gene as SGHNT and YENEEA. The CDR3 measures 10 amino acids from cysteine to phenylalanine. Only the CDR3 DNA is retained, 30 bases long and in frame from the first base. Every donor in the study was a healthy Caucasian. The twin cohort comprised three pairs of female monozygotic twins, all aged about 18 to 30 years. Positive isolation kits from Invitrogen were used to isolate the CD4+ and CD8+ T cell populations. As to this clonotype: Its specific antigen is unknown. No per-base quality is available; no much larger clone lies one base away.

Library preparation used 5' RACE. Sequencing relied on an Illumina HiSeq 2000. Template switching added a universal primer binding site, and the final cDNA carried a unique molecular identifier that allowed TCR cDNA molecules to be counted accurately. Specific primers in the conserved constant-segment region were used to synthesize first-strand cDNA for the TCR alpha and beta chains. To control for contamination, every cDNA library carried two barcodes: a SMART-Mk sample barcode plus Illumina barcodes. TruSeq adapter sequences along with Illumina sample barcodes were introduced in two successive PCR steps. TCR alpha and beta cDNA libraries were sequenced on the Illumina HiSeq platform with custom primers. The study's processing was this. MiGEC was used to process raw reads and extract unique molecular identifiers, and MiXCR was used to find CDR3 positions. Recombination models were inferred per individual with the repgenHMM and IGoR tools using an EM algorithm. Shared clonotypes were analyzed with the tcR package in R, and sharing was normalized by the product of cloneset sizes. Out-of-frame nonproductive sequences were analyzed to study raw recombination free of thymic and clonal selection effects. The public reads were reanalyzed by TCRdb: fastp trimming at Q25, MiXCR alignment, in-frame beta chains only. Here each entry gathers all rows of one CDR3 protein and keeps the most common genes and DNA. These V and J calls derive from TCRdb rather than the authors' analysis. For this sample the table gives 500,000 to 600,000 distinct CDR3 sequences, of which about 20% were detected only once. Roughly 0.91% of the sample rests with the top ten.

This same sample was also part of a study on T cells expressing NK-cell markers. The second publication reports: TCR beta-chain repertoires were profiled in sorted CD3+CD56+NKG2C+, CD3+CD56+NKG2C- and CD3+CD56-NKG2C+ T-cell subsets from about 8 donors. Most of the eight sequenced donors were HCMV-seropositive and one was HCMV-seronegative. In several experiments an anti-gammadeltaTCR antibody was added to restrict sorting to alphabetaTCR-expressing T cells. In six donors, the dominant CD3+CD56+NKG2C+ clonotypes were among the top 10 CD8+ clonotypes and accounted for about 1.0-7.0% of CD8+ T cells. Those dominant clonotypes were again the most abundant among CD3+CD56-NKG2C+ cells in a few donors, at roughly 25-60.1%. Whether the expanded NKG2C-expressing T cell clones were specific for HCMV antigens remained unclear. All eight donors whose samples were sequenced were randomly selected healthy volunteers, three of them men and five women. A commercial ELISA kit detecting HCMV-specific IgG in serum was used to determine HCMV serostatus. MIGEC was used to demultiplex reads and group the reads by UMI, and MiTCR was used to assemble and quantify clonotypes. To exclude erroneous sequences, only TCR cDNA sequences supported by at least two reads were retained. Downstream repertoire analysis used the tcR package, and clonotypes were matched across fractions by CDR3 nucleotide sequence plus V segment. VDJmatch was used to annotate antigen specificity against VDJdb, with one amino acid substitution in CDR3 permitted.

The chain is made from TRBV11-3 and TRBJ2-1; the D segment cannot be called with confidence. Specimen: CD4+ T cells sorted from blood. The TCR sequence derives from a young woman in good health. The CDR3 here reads CARASREQFF. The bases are TGTGCTCGTGCCTCAAGAGAGCAGTTCTTC.